This TCR beta chain was obtained from a study of OX40 agonist ivuxolimab in advanced cancers. At the level of the study: Patients with prior anti-PD-1, anti-PD-L1 or anti-CTLA-4 therapy were eligible; about 41% had some. The study's findings and limits: Doses of 0.1 to 3.0 mg/kg were accompanied by clonal expansion of CD4+ and CD8+ blood T cells by week 6.

A word on this clone: As yet, its antigen is unknown.

Here immunoSEQ multiplex PCR was the method, and the copy in TCRdb shows in-frame clones only, minus some. The repertoire consists of some 70,000 clones, with approximately 91% occurring once and the leading ten covering 0.31%. The CDR3 contains 16 residues. Trimming left V 5 bases short and J 2 bases short, with 16 bases between. Germline lookup yields CDR1 SNHLY and CDR2 FYNNEI. The material was CD4+ or CD8+ T cells sorted from blood, obtained in a trial of the OX40 agonist ivuxolimab. This sequence was found in an adult with an advanced solid tumor such as melanoma, head and neck, liver or kidney cancer. V and J are TRBV2 and TRBJ1-5; D not resolved. CDR3 sequence reads: CASSPSTPAGNQPQHF. The CDR3, as DNA: TGTGCCAGCAGTCCCAGTACCCCAGCGGGCAATCAGCCCCAGCATTTT.